Listed below are T cell receptor beta chains from one sample, sequenced in a study of T cells in Graves' hyperthyroidism and ophthalmopathy. TCRdb recomputed calls from the multiplex PCR reads with MiXCR, one row per CDR3 protein. In the table there are hundreds of thousands of distinct CDR3 sequences, roughly 15% of which are singletons. Specimen: blood. The receptors stem from a woman aged 40 to 49 with Graves' ophthalmopathy. The CDR3 runs from the conserved cysteine through the conserved F or W. A D gene is named only where the DNA matches it firmly. Clone size is given for some rows only: seen once, a few or many times, or a class if the clone is expanded.

size: many; D: .; J: TRBJ2-5; length: 14; V: TRBV19; DNA: TGTGCCAGGGGATTACTAGCCCCCCAAGAGACCCAGTACTTC; CDR3: CARGLLAPQETQYF
size: many; D: .; J: TRBJ2-5; length: 16; V: TRBV19; DNA: TGTGCCAGTAGTCCCTCTTCAGGGGGGGTGCGGGAGACCCAGTACTTC; CDR3: CASSPSSGGVRETQYF
size: many; D: .; J: TRBJ2-5; length: 12; V: TRBV7-9; DNA: TGTGCCAGCAGCATCGGGGTAATGGCCCAGTACTTC; CDR3: CASSIGVMAQYF
size: .; D: TRBD2; J: TRBJ2-1; length: 16; V: TRBV7-3; DNA: TGTGCCAGCAGCCCAAATAGGCTAGCGGGAACGAATGAGCAGTTCTTC; CDR3: CASSPNRLAGTNEQFF
size: few; D: .; J: TRBJ2-7; length: 12; V: TRBV7-3; DNA: TGTGCCAGCAGCGTATATATGGGGGAGCAGTACTTC; CDR3: CASSVYMGEQYF
size: many; D: TRBD1; J: TRBJ1-2; length: 14; V: TRBV2; DNA: TGTGCCAGCACCATTGACAGGGTGGTCTATGGCTACACCTTC; CDR3: CASTIDRVVYGYTF
size: .; D: TRBD2; J: TRBJ2-7; length: 16; V: TRBV25-1; DNA: TGTGCCAGCAGTGAAAGCGGGGGGAGGAGGGGATACGAGCAGTACTTC; CDR3: CASSESGGRRGYEQYF
size: many; D: TRBD2; J: TRBJ2-2; length: 14; V: TRBV12-3/TRBV12-4; DNA: TGTGCCAGCCAGGAGTGGGGGGGGACCGGGGAGCTGTTTTTT; CDR3: CASQEWGGTGELFF
size: .; D: TRBD2; J: TRBJ2-5; length: 17; V: TRBV7-2; DNA: TGTGCCAGCAGCTTACAGCGGGAGGGTCTTTGGGGAGAGACCCAGTACTTC; CDR3: CASSLQREGLWGETQYF
size: few; D: .; J: TRBJ2-2; length: 15; V: TRBV3-1; DNA: TGTGCCAGCAGCCAAGCAGCGGCGGGCACCGGGGAGCTGTTTTTT; CDR3: CASSQAAAGTGELFF
size: few; D: .; J: TRBJ2-5; length: 12; V: TRBV12-3/TRBV12-4; DNA: TGTGCCAGCAGATTACAGGAAGAGACCCAGTACTTC; CDR3: CASRLQEETQYF
size: many; D: .; J: TRBJ2-7; length: 14; V: TRBV6-1; DNA: TGTGCCAGCAGTCAAGGACAGATTACTTACGAGCAGTACTTC; CDR3: CASSQGQITYEQYF
size: once; D: TRBD2; J: TRBJ2-7; length: 14; V: TRBV2; DNA: TGTGCCAGCAGTGCCCTTCTAGCGGGCTACGAGCAGTACTTC; CDR3: CASSALLAGYEQYF
size: .; D: .; J: TRBJ2-5; length: 12; V: TRBV29-1; DNA: TGCAGCGTTGAGGAGAACCAAGAGACCCAGTACTTC; CDR3: CSVEENQETQYF
size: once; D: TRBD1; J: TRBJ2-7; length: 15; V: TRBV6-2/TRBV6-3; DNA: TGTGCCAGCAGGCCCGGCAGGCAGGGGGCAGAGGAGCAGTACTTC; CDR3: CASRPGRQGAEEQYF
size: many; D: .; J: TRBJ2-7; length: 13; V: TRBV11-2; DNA: TGTGCCAGCAGCTACAACGTCCTCTACGAGCAGTACTTC; CDR3: CASSYNVLYEQYF
size: many; D: .; J: TRBJ2-7; length: 15; V: TRBV6-2/TRBV6-3; DNA: TGTGCCAGCAGTTACTCGAACAGGCTCCTCTACGAGCAGTACTTC; CDR3: CASSYSNRLLYEQYF
size: many; D: .; J: TRBJ2-7; length: 12; V: TRBV20-1; DNA: TGCAGTGCTAGCGGGACCTCCTACGAGCAGTACTTC; CDR3: CSASGTSYEQYF
size: .; D: .; J: TRBJ2-7; length: 13; V: TRBV29-1; DNA: TGCAGCGTTGCCCCCGCAGGGAGGTACGAGCAGTACTTC; CDR3: CSVAPAGRYEQYF
size: many; D: .; J: TRBJ2-4; length: 15; V: TRBV12-3/TRBV12-4; DNA: TGTGCCAGCAGTGCAGGGGTCTTAGCCAAAAACATTCAGTACTTC; CDR3: CASSAGVLAKNIQYF
size: .; D: .; J: TRBJ1-4; length: 11; V: TRBV6-5; DNA: TGTGCCAGCAGTTCGTATGAAAAACTGTTTTTT; CDR3: CASSSYEKLFF
size: .; D: .; J: TRBJ2-7; length: 17; V: TRBV6-1; DNA: TGTGCCAGCAGCTGGAGGCCCCCGGGACACAAGTCGTCCGAGCAGTACTTC; CDR3: CASSWRPPGHKSSEQYF
size: many; D: .; J: TRBJ2-7; length: 15; V: TRBV28; DNA: TGTGCCAGCGAAAACAGGGTTTCTGATGCCTACGAGCAGTACTTC; CDR3: CASENRVSDAYEQYF
size: many; D: .; J: TRBJ2-5; length: 13; V: TRBV12-3/TRBV12-4; DNA: TGTGCCAGCAGTTTACCAGGGGGGGAGACCCAGTACTTC; CDR3: CASSLPGGETQYF
size: many; D: TRBD2; J: TRBJ2-2; length: 17; V: TRBV12-3/TRBV12-4; DNA: TGTGCCAGCAGTCACACTCTAGCGGGAGCTCACACCGGGGAGCTGTTTTTT; CDR3: CASSHTLAGAHTGELFF
size: .; D: .; J: TRBJ1-3; length: 16; V: TRBV6-5; DNA: TGTGCCAGCAGTTATGAACCGGCGAGCTCTGGAAACACCATATATTTT; CDR3: CASSYEPASSGNTIYF
size: many; D: .; J: TRBJ1-1; length: 14; V: TRBV6-5; DNA: TGTGCCAGCAGTTTTACAGTGGATCCCCCTGAAGCTTTCTTT; CDR3: CASSFTVDPPEAFF
size: .; D: .; J: TRBJ2-2; length: 11; V: TRBV29-1; DNA: TGCAGCGTTGATCACACCGGGGAGCTGTTTTTT; CDR3: CSVDHTGELFF
size: few; D: TRBD1; J: TRBJ2-2; length: 16; V: TRBV5-1; DNA: TGCGCCAGCAGCACCCTGACAGGGGGTGACGCCGGGGAGCTGTTTTTT; CDR3: CASSTLTGGDAGELFF
size: .; D: .; J: TRBJ1-1; length: 14; V: TRBV19; DNA: TGTGCCAGTAGTAACGGACAGTCGATCACTGAAGCTTTCTTT; CDR3: CASSNGQSITEAFF
size: few; D: .; J: TRBJ2-7; length: 14; V: TRBV5-1; DNA: TGCGCCAGCAGCCAAGGACATTTTCCCCTCGAGCAGTACTTC; CDR3: CASSQGHFPLEQYF
size: many; D: TRBD1; J: TRBJ2-7; length: 14; V: TRBV15; DNA: TGTGCCACCAGTAAGGACAGGGACGCGGGGGAGCAGTACTTC; CDR3: CATSKDRDAGEQYF
size: many; D: TRBD1; J: TRBJ1-2; length: 14; V: TRBV6-5; DNA: TGTGCCAGCAAAGGGCAGGGGGAGGACTATGGCTACACCTTC; CDR3: CASKGQGEDYGYTF
size: .; D: .; J: TRBJ2-7; length: 15; V: TRBV19; DNA: TGTGCCAGTAGTGGTGCTTCCGGGACCCCCTACGAGCAGTACTTC; CDR3: CASSGASGTPYEQYF
size: few; D: .; J: TRBJ1-5; length: 17; V: TRBV12-3/TRBV12-4; DNA: TGTGCCAGCAGTTTAAGCCGAGGGGGGATACGGAATCAGCCCCAGCATTTT; CDR3: CASSLSRGGIRNQPQHF
size: .; D: .; J: TRBJ2-4; length: 13; V: TRBV6-5; DNA: TGTGCCAGCAGTTACTCTAGGGACAACATTCAGTACTTC; CDR3: CASSYSRDNIQYF
size: many; D: .; J: TRBJ2-7; length: 13; V: TRBV18; DNA: TGTGCCAGCTCACCAAGTCAGGGCCACGAGCAGTACTTC; CDR3: CASSPSQGHEQYF
size: .; D: TRBD1; J: TRBJ1-2; length: 15; V: TRBV27; DNA: TGTGCCAGCAGTTTATCAGGGACAGCCATCTATGGCTACACCTTC; CDR3: CASSLSGTAIYGYTF
size: many; D: TRBD1; J: TRBJ2-7; length: 15; V: TRBV6-2/TRBV6-3; DNA: TGTGCCAGCATTCGGGATCCGGGACAGATATACGAGCAGTACTTC; CDR3: CASIRDPGQIYEQYF
size: many; D: .; J: TRBJ1-5; length: 13; V: TRBV10-3; DNA: TGTGCCATCAGTGAATGGAGCGATCAGCCCCAGCATTTT; CDR3: CAISEWSDQPQHF
size: .; D: .; J: TRBJ2-7; length: 14; V: TRBV6-5; DNA: TGTGCCAGCAGTTGGCCGGGGCCAGGCTTCGAGCAGTACTTC; CDR3: CASSWPGPGFEQYF
size: many; D: .; J: TRBJ2-7; length: 14; V: TRBV12-3/TRBV12-4; DNA: TGTGCCAGCAGTCCCGGGACGGCGCTTTACGAGCAGTACTTC; CDR3: CASSPGTALYEQYF
size: many; D: .; J: TRBJ2-2; length: 13; V: TRBV10-3; DNA: TGTGCCACCCGGGACCTGACCACCGGGGAGCTGTTTTTT; CDR3: CATRDLTTGELFF
size: many; D: .; J: TRBJ2-5; length: 13; V: TRBV28; DNA: TGTGCCAGCAGCCAGCTGCCCCAAGAGACCCAGTACTTC; CDR3: CASSQLPQETQYF
size: .; D: TRBD2; J: TRBJ2-4; length: 17; V: TRBV3-1; DNA: TGTGCCAGCAGCCAAGGACAGTCTGGGACTAGCGGGGTCATTCAGTACTTC; CDR3: CASSQGQSGTSGVIQYF
size: .; D: .; J: TRBJ1-1; length: 15; V: TRBV19; DNA: TGTGCCAGTAGTATAGAAGCGGGGAGGGACACTGAAGCTTTCTTT; CDR3: CASSIEAGRDTEAFF
size: few; D: .; J: TRBJ1-1; length: 15; V: TRBV20-1; DNA: TGCAGTGCTAGAAACCCAGGCTCCCGGAACACTGAAGCTTTCTTT; CDR3: CSARNPGSRNTEAFF
size: .; D: .; J: TRBJ2-5; length: 12; V: TRBV24-1; DNA: TGTGCCACCAGTGACTTTCAAGAGACCCAGTACTTC; CDR3: CATSDFQETQYF
size: few; D: .; J: TRBJ2-7; length: 15; V: TRBV7-2; DNA: TGTGCCAGCAGCTTAGTAGCCATGAGCTCCTACGAGCAGTACTTC; CDR3: CASSLVAMSSYEQYF
size: few; D: .; J: TRBJ1-5; length: 17; V: TRBV19; DNA: TGTGCCAGTACTCGATCCTCCGGGGCGGGAAGCAATCAGCCCCAGCATTTT; CDR3: CASTRSSGAGSNQPQHF
size: many; D: .; J: TRBJ2-1; length: 14; V: TRBV7-9; DNA: TGTGCCAGCAGCTTAGTTACGGGAGACAATGAGCAGTTCTTC; CDR3: CASSLVTGDNEQFF
size: many; D: .; J: TRBJ1-2; length: 14; V: TRBV11-2; DNA: TGTGCCAGTGGGCCGCAGACTACTGGTTATGGCTACACCTTC; CDR3: CASGPQTTGYGYTF
size: few; D: TRBD2; J: TRBJ2-5; length: 17; V: TRBV5-4; DNA: TGTGCCAGCAGCTCCGGGACTAGCGGGATTGGGGGAGAGACCCAGTACTTC; CDR3: CASSSGTSGIGGETQYF
size: few; D: TRBD2; J: TRBJ2-7; length: 15; V: TRBV19; DNA: TGTGCCAGTAGTATAGATAGCGGGAGATCCTACGAGCAGTACTTC; CDR3: CASSIDSGRSYEQYF
size: few; D: .; J: TRBJ2-2; length: 13; V: TRBV7-8; DNA: TGTGCCAGCAGCTTAGTTAGCCCCGGGGAGCTGTTTTTT; CDR3: CASSLVSPGELFF
size: .; D: .; J: TRBJ2-1; length: 14; V: TRBV11-2; DNA: TGTGCCAGCAGCTTAGGGACAGGGCGGGGGGAGCAGTTCTTC; CDR3: CASSLGTGRGEQFF
size: few; D: .; J: TRBJ2-2; length: 14; V: TRBV28; DNA: TGTGCCAGCAAGTTGCGCCCGAACACCGGGGAGCTGTTTTTT; CDR3: CASKLRPNTGELFF
size: many; D: .; J: TRBJ1-1; length: 13; V: TRBV28; DNA: TGTGCCAGCAGTTTAATAAAGGACACTGAAGCTTTCTTT; CDR3: CASSLIKDTEAFF
size: few; D: .; J: TRBJ1-1; length: 13; V: TRBV29-1; DNA: TGCAGCGTTGAGGTTACGAGGGGCACTGAAGCCTTCTTT; CDR3: CSVEVTRGTEAFF